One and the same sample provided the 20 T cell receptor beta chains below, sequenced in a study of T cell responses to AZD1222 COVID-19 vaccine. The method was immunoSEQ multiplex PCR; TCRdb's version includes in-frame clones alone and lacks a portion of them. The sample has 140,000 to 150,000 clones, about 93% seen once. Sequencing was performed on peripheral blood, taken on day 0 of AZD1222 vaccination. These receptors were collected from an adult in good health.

The CDR3 DNA sequence: TGCGCCAGCAGCTTGGGAGGGGAAAACTATGGCTACACCTTC. It specifies CASSLGGENYGYTF. The chain uses TRBV5-1 and TRBJ1-2; possibly TRBD1 for D (5 bases). V lost 0 bases and J 2 bases, leaving 8 bases between the germline ends. Germline V gives CDR1 SGHRS, CDR2 YFSETQ. The CDR3 length is 14 residues.

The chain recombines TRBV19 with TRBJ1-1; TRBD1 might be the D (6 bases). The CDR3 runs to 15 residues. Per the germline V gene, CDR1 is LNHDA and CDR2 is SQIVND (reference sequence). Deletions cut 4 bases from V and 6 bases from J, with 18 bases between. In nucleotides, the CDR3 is TGTGCCAGTAGTACCCTTTACCAGGGGAGTGCTGAAGCTTTCTTT. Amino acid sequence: CASSTLYQGSAEAFF.

CDR3 sequence: CASSRGQGMAGELFF. The CDR3 DNA reads as TGCGCCAGCAGCAGGGGACAGGGAATGGCCGGGGAGCTGTTTTTT. The genes are TRBV5-1 and TRBJ2-2; 9 bases match TRBD1. Trimming cost V 4 bases and J 6 bases; bases outside gene matches: 7. CDR1 SGHRS and CDR2 YFSETQ come from the germline V gene. The CDR3 consists of 15 residues. The entire variable domain, with the rest obtained from reference TRBV5-1 and TRBJ2-2, is as follows: KAGVTQTPRYLIKTRGQQVTLSCSPISGHRSVSWYQQTPGQGLQFLFEYFSETQRNKGNFPGRFSGRQFSNSRSEMNVSTLELGDSALYLCASSRGQGMAGELFFGEGSRLTVL.

The CDR3 DNA sequence: TGTGCCAGCAGCCAAGGTTCAGGAATCAATTCACCCCTCCACTTT. This gives the protein CASSQGSGINSPLHF. The chain couples TRBV14 to TRBJ1-6; D not certain. This CDR3 is 15 amino acids long. V dropped 1 base and J dropped 7 bases, with 11 bases sitting between them. CDR1 and CDR2 (germline): SGHDN, FVKESK.

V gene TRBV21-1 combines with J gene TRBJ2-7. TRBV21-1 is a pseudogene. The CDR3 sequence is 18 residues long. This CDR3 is CASSNPLLGGRGGSEQYF. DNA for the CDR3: TGTGCCAGCAGCAATCCCCTCTTGGGCGGGAGAGGGGGCTCCGAGCAGTACTTC.

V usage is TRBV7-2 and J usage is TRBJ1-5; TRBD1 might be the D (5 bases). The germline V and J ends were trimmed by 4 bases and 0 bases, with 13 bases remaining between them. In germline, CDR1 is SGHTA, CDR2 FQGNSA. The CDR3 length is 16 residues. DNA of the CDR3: TGTGCCAGCAGCTCAGGGCGAGCGACTAGCAATCAGCCCCAGCATTTT. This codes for CASSSGRATSNQPQHF.

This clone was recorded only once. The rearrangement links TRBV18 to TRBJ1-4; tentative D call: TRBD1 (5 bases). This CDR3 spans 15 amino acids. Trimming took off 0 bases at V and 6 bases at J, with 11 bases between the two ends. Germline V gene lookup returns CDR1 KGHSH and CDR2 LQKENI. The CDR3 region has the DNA TGTGCCAGCTCACCACCGGTGGGGGGAGATGAAAAACTGTTTTTT. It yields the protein CASSPPVGGDEKLFF.

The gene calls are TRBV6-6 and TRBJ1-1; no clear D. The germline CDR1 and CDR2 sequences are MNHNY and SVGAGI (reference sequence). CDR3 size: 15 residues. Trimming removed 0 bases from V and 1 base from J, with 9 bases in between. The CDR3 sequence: CASSYSPRRNTEAFF. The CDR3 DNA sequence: TGTGCCAGCAGTTACTCGCCACGGCGGAACACTGAAGCTTTCTTT.

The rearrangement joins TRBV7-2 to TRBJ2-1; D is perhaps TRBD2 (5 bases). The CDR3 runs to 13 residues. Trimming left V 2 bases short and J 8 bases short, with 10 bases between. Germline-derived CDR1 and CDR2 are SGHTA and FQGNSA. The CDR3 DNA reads TGTGCCAGCAGCTTAACCTTTAGCGATGAGCAGTTCTTC. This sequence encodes CASSLTFSDEQFF.

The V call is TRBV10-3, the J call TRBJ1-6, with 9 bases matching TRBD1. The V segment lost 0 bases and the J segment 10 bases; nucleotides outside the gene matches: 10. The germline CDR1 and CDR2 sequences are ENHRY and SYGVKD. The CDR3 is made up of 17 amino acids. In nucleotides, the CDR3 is TGTGCCATCAGTGAGTCGGTAAACAGGGGGCCTGGGTCACCCCTCCACTTT. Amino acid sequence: CAISESVNRGPGSPLHF.

The CDR3 protein is CSAGTVWGYTF. CDR3 nucleotides: TGCAGCGCTGGGACAGTATGGGGCTACACCTTC. This rearrangement joins TRBV29-1 to TRBJ1-2, with 7 nucleotides matching TRBD1. Unmatched junction bases numbered 7, after V lost 7 bases and J lost 8 bases. Germline CDR1 reads SQVTM; CDR2 reads ANQGSEA. This CDR3 spans 11 amino acids.

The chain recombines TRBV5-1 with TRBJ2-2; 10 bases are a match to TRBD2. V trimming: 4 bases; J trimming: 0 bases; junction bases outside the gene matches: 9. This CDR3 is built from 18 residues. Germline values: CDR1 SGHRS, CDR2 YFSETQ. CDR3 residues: CASSILLAGSANTGELFF. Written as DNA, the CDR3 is TGCGCCAGCAGCATCTTACTAGCGGGGAGCGCGAACACCGGGGAGCTGTTTTTT.

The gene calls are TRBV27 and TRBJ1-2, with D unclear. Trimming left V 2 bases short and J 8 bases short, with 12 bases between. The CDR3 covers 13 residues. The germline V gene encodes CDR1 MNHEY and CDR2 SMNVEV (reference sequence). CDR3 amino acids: CASSLGFEGGYTF. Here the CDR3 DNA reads TGTGCCAGCAGTTTAGGGTTCGAGGGAGGCTACACCTTC.

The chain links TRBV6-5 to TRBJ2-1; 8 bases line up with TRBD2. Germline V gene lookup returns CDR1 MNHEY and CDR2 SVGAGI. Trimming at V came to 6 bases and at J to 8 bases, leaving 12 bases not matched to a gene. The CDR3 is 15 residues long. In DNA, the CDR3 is TGTGCCAGCAGCCCCCTCGCGGGAGCGGGGGATGAGCAGTTCTTC. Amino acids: CASSPLAGAGDEQFF.

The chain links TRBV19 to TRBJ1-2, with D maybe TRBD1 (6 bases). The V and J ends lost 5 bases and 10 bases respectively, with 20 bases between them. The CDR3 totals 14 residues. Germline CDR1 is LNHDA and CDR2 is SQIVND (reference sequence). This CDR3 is CASSSGTTPVTYTF. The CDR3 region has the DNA TGTGCCAGTAGTTCCGGGACAACCCCTGTAACCTACACCTTC. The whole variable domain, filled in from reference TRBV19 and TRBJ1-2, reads DGGITQSPKYLFRKEGQNVTLSCEQNLNHDAMYWYRQDPGQGLRLIYYSQIVNDFQKGDIAEGYSVSREKKESFPLTVTSAQKNPTAFYLCASSSGTTPVTYTFGSGTRLTVV.

CDR3 DNA: TGTGCCAGTAGTATTTTAGGCCCTAGCACAGATACGCAGTATTTT. Translated: CASSILGPSTDTQYF. This chain links TRBV19 with TRBJ2-3; no clear D gene. The CDR3 is 15 amino acids. V dropped 3 bases and J dropped 0 bases, with 10 bases sitting between them. Looked up from germline, CDR1 is LNHDA and CDR2 is SQIVND (reference sequence).

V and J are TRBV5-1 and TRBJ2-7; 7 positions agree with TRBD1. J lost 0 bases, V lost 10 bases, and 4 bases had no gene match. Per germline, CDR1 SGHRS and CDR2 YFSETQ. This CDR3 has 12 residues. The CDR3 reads CACTGDSYEQYF. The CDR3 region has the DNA TGCGCCTGTACAGGGGACTCCTACGAGCAGTACTTC. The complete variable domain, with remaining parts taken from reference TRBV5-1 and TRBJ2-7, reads KAGVTQTPRYLIKTRGQQVTLSCSPISGHRSVSWYQQTPGQGLQFLFEYFSETQRNKGNFPGRFSGRQFSNSRSEMNVSTLELGDSALYLCACTGDSYEQYFGPGTRLTVT.

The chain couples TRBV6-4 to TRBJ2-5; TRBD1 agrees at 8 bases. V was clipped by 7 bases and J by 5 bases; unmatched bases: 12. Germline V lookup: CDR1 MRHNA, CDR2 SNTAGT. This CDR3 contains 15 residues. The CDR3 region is CASNQPGQAPETQYF. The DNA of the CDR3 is TGTGCCAGCAACCAACCGGGACAGGCACCCGAGACCCAGTACTTC.

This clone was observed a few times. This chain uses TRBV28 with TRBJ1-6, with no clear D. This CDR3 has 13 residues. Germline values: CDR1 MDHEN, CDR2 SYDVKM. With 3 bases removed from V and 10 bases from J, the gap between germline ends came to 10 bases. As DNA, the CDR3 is TGTGCCAGCAGTTTGGAGGGAAGGTCACCCCTCCACTTT. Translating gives CASSLEGRSPLHF.

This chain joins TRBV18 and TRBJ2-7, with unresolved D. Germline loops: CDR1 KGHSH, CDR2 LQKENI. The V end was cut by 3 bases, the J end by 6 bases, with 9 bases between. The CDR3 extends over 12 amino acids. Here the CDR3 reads CASSPTFFEQYF. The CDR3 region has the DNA TGTGCCAGCTCACCTACCTTCTTCGAGCAGTACTTC.